These 30 T cell receptor beta chains originate from one sample sequenced in a study of CD4+ T cells in melanoma. Here immunoSEQ multiplex PCR was the method, and the copy in TCRdb shows in-frame clones only, minus some. The table records more than 90,000 clones, about 92% of them present only once. The sample comprised peripheral blood. The receptors here all came from a human donor with melanoma.

This clone has only one observation. The same CDR3 also results from other DNA sequences found in this sample. The J gene is TRBJ2-7, the V gene TRBV27; D ambiguous. The CDR3 is 11 residues long. In germline, CDR1 is MNHEY, CDR2 SMNVEV (reference sequence). V lost 5 bases and J lost 2, with 4 bases in between. This CDR3 reads CASSLTYEQYF. In DNA, the CDR3 is TGTGCCAGCAGTCTCACCTACGAGCAGTACTTC.

This clone has a single count. The chain has TRBV5-6 and TRBJ2-7; D possibly corresponds to TRBD1 (6 bases). V was cut by 5 bases and J by 4 bases, with 19 bases left in between. The CDR3 spans 15 residues. CDR1 and CDR2 (germline): SGHDT, YYEEEE. The CDR3 coding sequence is TGTGCCAGCAGTTACGGACAGTATATTGTTTACGAGCAGTACTTC. Translated: CASSYGQYIVYEQYF. The variable domain in full, with the rest retrieved from reference TRBV5-6 and TRBJ2-7, is DAGVTQSPTHLIKTRGQQVTLRCSPKSGHDTVSWYQQALGQGPQFIFQYYEEEERQRGNFPDRFSGHQFPNYSSELNVNALLLGDSALYLCASSYGQYIVYEQYFGPGTRLTVT.

The chain combines TRBV9 with TRBJ2-6; D might be TRBD1 (7 bases). V gave up 0 bases and J gave up 1 base, with 11 bases separating them. The CDR3 length is 17 residues. The germline gives CDR1 SGDLS, CDR2 YYNGEE. The chain's CDR3 is CASSVGAGGSGANVLTF. The CDR3 nucleotides are TGTGCCAGCAGCGTAGGGGCAGGGGGGTCTGGGGCCAACGTCCTGACTTTC.

V gene TRBV7-9 combines with J gene TRBJ1-5; 7 bases line up with TRBD1. J lost 2 bases, V lost 6 bases, and 4 bases had no gene match. Looked up from germline, CDR1 is SEHNR and CDR2 is FQNEAQ (reference sequence). The CDR3 is 14 residues long. DNA for the CDR3: TGTGCCAGCAGTTATACAGGGGGCAATCAGCCCCAGCATTTT. This codes for CASSYTGGNQPQHF.

The V call is TRBV5-1, the J call TRBJ1-4; TRBD1 is a possible D gene (6 bases). V was trimmed by 0 bases and J by 7 bases, leaving 16 bases between them. The CDR3 is 16 amino acids. Germline V lookup: CDR1 SGHRS, CDR2 YFSETQ. Here the CDR3 DNA reads TGCGCCAGCAGCTTGGGCGCCGGGGGGGCCGGTGAAAAACTGTTTTTT. Residues: CASSLGAGGAGEKLFF.

The J gene is TRBJ1-6, the V gene TRBV2; 7 bases are shared with TRBD1. V trimming: 3 bases; J trimming: 9 bases; junction bases outside the gene matches: 8. The CDR3 totals 15 residues. Germline CDR1 SNHLY, CDR2 FYNNEI. This chain's CDR3 is CASSETGPSTSPLHF. In DNA, the CDR3 is TGTGCCAGCAGTGAGACAGGGCCCAGTACTTCACCCCTCCACTTT.

This CDR3 is CASSLAANTYGYTF. CDR3 bases: TGCGCCAGCAGCTTGGCCGCAAATACCTATGGCTACACCTTC. The V gene is TRBV5-1, the J gene TRBJ1-2; D not resolved. Per germline, CDR1 SGHRS and CDR2 YFSETQ. CDR3 length: 14 amino acids. V was pared by 0 bases and J by 4 bases, with 10 bases between.

The rearrangement joins TRBV10-3 to TRBJ1-1, with TRBD1 identical over 8 bases. The trim removed 7 bases at V and 9 bases at J, leaving 10 bases unmatched. The CDR3 length is 13 residues. Germline V gene lookup returns CDR1 ENHRY and CDR2 SYGVKD. The CDR3 region has the DNA TGTGCCATCACCGAAACTGGGACAGGACAAGCTTTCTTT. Residues: CAITETGTGQAFF.

The genes are TRBV7-2 and TRBJ1-2; possible D gene TRBD1, 6 bases. Germline CDR1 SGHTA, CDR2 FQGNSA. Trimming took off 5 bases at V and 4 bases at J, with 14 bases between the two ends. The CDR3 has 14 amino acids. CDR3 sequence reads: CASSTRTDTYGYTF. The CDR3, as DNA: TGTGCCAGCAGCACCCGGACAGATACCTATGGCTACACCTTC.

This clone was recorded once. The chain couples TRBV7-2 to TRBJ2-1; TRBD2 matches 16 bases. V lost 4 bases to trimming and J lost 8 bases; unmatched junction nucleotides: 11. The CDR3 sequence is 18 residues long. Germline CDR1 reads SGHTA; CDR2 reads FQGNSA. The CDR3 here is CASSSQGLAGGFWDEQFF. For the CDR3, the DNA is TGTGCCAGCAGCTCCCAGGGACTAGCGGGAGGGTTTTGGGATGAGCAGTTCTTC.

The chain has TRBV7-2 and TRBJ2-1; 7 positions match TRBD2. Germline assignment: CDR1 SGHTA and CDR2 FQGNSA. The trim removed 5 bases at V and 4 bases at J, leaving 11 bases unmatched. This CDR3 comprises 16 residues. CDR3 residues: CASSPSSGTLYNEQFF. In DNA form, the CDR3 reads TGTGCCAGCAGCCCCTCAAGCGGGACCCTATACAATGAGCAGTTCTTC.

CDR3 residues: CASSYLPGRVGSPLHF. The CDR3 DNA follows: TGTGCCAGCAGTTACCTACCGGGCAGGGTGGGTTCACCCCTCCACTTT. V usage is TRBV6-5 and J usage is TRBJ1-6, with a possible D match to TRBD1 (5 bases). The germline CDR1 and CDR2 sequences are MNHEY and SVGAGI. This CDR3 comprises 16 residues. With 2 bases removed from V and 9 bases from J, the gap between germline ends came to 17 bases.

Of note for this clone: Different DNA sequences within this sample yield the same CDR3. V usage is TRBV20-1 and J usage is TRBJ2-5, with D hard to call. Germline V gives CDR1 DFQATT, CDR2 SNEGSKA (reference sequence). The CDR3 totals 11 residues. V was trimmed by 0 bases and J by 5 bases, leaving 4 bases between them. The CDR3 DNA follows: TGCAGTGCTAGAGATCGGGAGACCCAGTACTTC. It is translated as CSARDRETQYF.

The chain combines TRBV2 with TRBJ2-1; the match to TRBD1 covers 8 bases. Germline values: CDR1 SNHLY, CDR2 FYNNEI. The CDR3 has 14 residues. J lost 6 bases, V lost 7 bases, and 8 bases had no gene match. The DNA of the CDR3 is TGTGCCAGCAACCAGGACAGGGCTAGCAATGAGCAGTTCTTC. Protein sequence: CASNQDRASNEQFF.

This chain links TRBV5-6 with TRBJ2-7; 12 bases fit TRBD2. J gave up 4 bases and V 3 bases, and 8 bases lay outside the gene matches. This CDR3 is 16 amino acids long. Germline values: CDR1 SGHDT, CDR2 YYEEEE. The CDR3 protein is CASSWSPTSGRYEQYF. CDR3 sequence (DNA): TGTGCCAGCAGCTGGAGCCCAACTAGCGGGAGGTACGAGCAGTACTTC.

This chain uses TRBV27 with TRBJ2-1; TRBD2 aligns across 8 bases. The length of the CDR3 is 15 residues. CDR1 MNHEY and CDR2 SMNVEV come from the germline V gene (reference sequence). With V trimmed by 3 bases and J by 2 bases, 3 bases remained unmatched. CDR3 region: CASSFAGGPYNEQFF. As DNA, the CDR3 is TGTGCCAGCAGTTTCGCGGGGGGCCCCTACAATGAGCAGTTCTTC.

This clone was observed a single time. V is TRBV7-9 and J is TRBJ2-1; 11 bases line up with TRBD2. Losses at the gene ends were 1 base for V and 4 bases for J; bases not matched to a gene: 9. This CDR3 comprises 18 residues. In germline, CDR1 is SEHNR, CDR2 FQNEAQ (reference sequence). In DNA form, the CDR3 reads TGTGCCAGCAGCTTAGAACCGGGACTAGCGGCTACTTACAATGAGCAGTTCTTC. It codes for CASSLEPGLAATYNEQFF.

The V gene is TRBV7-2, the J gene TRBJ1-3; TRBD1 is a possible D gene (6 bases). The V end was cut by 5 bases, the J end by 4 bases, with 12 bases between. This CDR3 has 14 residues. Germline lookup yields CDR1 SGHTA and CDR2 FQGNSA. The CDR3 DNA sequence: TGTGCCAGCAGCATCCCCGGGACAGGAAACACCATATATTTT. Amino acid sequence: CASSIPGTGNTIYF.

The V call is TRBV7-2, the J call TRBJ1-2, with a possible D match to TRBD1 (6 bases). This CDR3 is 16 amino acids long. V dropped 5 bases and J dropped 3 bases, with 19 bases sitting between them. Germline V gene sequence: CDR1 SGHTA, CDR2 FQGNSA. The CDR3 DNA is TGTGCCAGCAGCGCCCGGACAGTCCTAGCCCACTATGGCTACACCTTC. It yields the protein CASSARTVLAHYGYTF.

This clone was seen only a few times. The chain carries TRBV4-2 and TRBJ1-5; D gene unclear. Trimming pared 0 bases from V and 0 bases from J, leaving 12 bases between. The CDR3 runs to 17 residues. The germline gives CDR1 LGHNA, CDR2 YNFKEQ. The CDR3 nucleotides read TGTGCCAGCAGCCAAGATCCAAGGCAGTATAGCAATCAGCCCCAGCATTTT. This translates into CASSQDPRQYSNQPQHF.

The rearrangement joins TRBV6-1 to TRBJ1-1; no reliable D call. The germline gives CDR1 MNHNS, CDR2 SASEGT. The CDR3 length is 13 residues. Trimming shortened V by 7 bases and J by 6 bases, and 15 bases separated the two germline ends. This CDR3 reads CASTKTPHAEAFF. Here the CDR3 DNA reads TGTGCCAGCACCAAAACCCCGCACGCTGAAGCTTTCTTT.

CDR3 region: CASSLVVAGAGEQYF. CDR3 nucleotides: TGTGCCAGCAGCTTGGTTGTAGCGGGGGCGGGAGAGCAGTACTTC. The chain combines TRBV5-5 with TRBJ2-7; TRBD2 matches at 9 bases. The CDR3 sequence is 15 residues long. In germline, CDR1 is SGHKS, CDR2 YYEKEE (reference sequence). The V and J ends lost 0 bases and 7 bases, in that order; junction bases with no gene match: 8. Based on the CDR3 plus reference TRBV5-5 and TRBJ2-7, the full variable domain is DAGVTQSPTHLIKTRGQQVTLRCSPISGHKSVSWYQQVLGQGPQFIFQYYEKEERGRGNFPDRFSARQFPNYSSELNVNALLLGDSALYLCASSLVVAGAGEQYFGPGTRLTVT.

The chain links TRBV5-1 to TRBJ2-3; unclear D gene. Germline V lookup: CDR1 SGHRS, CDR2 YFSETQ. V lost 3 bases, J lost 8 bases, and 7 bases lay in between. The CDR3 is 11 residues long. The CDR3, as DNA: TGCGCCAGCAGCTGGCGAGGTACGCAGTATTTT. This sequence encodes CASSWRGTQYF.

The count of this clone is one. V usage is TRBV6-4 and J usage is TRBJ2-2; perhaps TRBD1 as D (5 bases). The V gene's germline CDR1 is MRHNA and CDR2 SNTAGT. The CDR3 extends over 15 amino acids. V was cut by 5 bases and J by 7 bases, with 17 bases left in between. The CDR3 loop is CASSPSAGFGGELFF. In DNA form, the CDR3 reads TGTGCCAGCAGTCCATCAGCAGGGTTCGGCGGGGAGCTGTTTTTT.

For the CDR3, the DNA is TGTGCCAGCAGTCGGGGATTAGGGTACAATGAGCAGTTCTTC. Encoded protein: CASSRGLGYNEQFF. The chain joins TRBV6-6 to TRBJ2-1; D is perhaps TRBD2 (5 bases). Germline V CDR1 and CDR2: MNHNY, SVGAGI (reference sequence). Trimming took off 5 bases at V and 4 bases at J, with 12 bases between the two ends. CDR3 length: 14 amino acids.

This clone appeared once. The chain employs TRBV19 and TRBJ2-2; D tentatively reads TRBD1 or TRBD2 (5 bases each). The V gene's germline CDR1 is LNHDA and CDR2 SQIVND (reference sequence). V shed 3 bases and J shed 1 base, with 9 bases lying between them. CDR3 length: 15 residues. The CDR3 here is CASSIGTENTGELFF. CDR3 coding DNA: TGTGCCAGTAGTATTGGGACCGAGAACACCGGGGAGCTGTTTTTT.

This clone was seen just once. V is TRBV9 and J is TRBJ2-1; D tentatively fits TRBD1 or TRBD2 (5 bases each). V was cut by 3 bases and J by 10 bases, with 14 bases left in between. The CDR3 sequence is 13 residues long. Looked up from germline, CDR1 is SGDLS and CDR2 is YYNGEE. The CDR3 sequence: CASSARPGPEQFF. The CDR3 nucleotides read TGTGCCAGCAGCGCCAGGCCGGGACCGGAGCAGTTCTTC.

The rearrangement links TRBV7-8 to TRBJ1-2; D gene ambiguous. Germline CDR1 and CDR2: SGHVS and FQNEAQ. The V and J ends lost 2 bases and 2 bases respectively, with 12 bases between them. The CDR3 covers 15 residues. The CDR3 spells CASSLLRTQNYGYTF. CDR3 in DNA: TGTGCCAGCAGCTTACTCAGGACGCAGAACTATGGCTACACCTTC.

This clone was detected only a few times. The chain uses TRBV5-1 and TRBJ2-2; D is tentatively TRBD1 or TRBD2 (5 bases each). With 7 bases removed from V and 1 base from J, the gap between germline ends came to 14 bases. The CDR3 is 15 residues long. Germline-derived CDR1 and CDR2 are SGHRS and YFSETQ. The CDR3 sequence is CASGGPGKNTGELFF. CDR3 coding DNA: TGCGCCAGCGGGGGACCAGGAAAGAACACCGGGGAGCTGTTTTTT.

This chain connects TRBV15 to TRBJ2-1; D is possibly TRBD1 or TRBD2 (6 bases each). The germline CDR1 and CDR2 sequences are LNHNV and YYDKDF (reference sequence). The CDR3 runs to 15 residues. Trimming removed 4 bases at V and 7 bases at J, with 17 bases between. As DNA, the CDR3 is TGTGCCACCAGCACTGATAGGGGGGAAAATAATGAGCAGTTCTTC. It is translated as CATSTDRGENNEQFF.